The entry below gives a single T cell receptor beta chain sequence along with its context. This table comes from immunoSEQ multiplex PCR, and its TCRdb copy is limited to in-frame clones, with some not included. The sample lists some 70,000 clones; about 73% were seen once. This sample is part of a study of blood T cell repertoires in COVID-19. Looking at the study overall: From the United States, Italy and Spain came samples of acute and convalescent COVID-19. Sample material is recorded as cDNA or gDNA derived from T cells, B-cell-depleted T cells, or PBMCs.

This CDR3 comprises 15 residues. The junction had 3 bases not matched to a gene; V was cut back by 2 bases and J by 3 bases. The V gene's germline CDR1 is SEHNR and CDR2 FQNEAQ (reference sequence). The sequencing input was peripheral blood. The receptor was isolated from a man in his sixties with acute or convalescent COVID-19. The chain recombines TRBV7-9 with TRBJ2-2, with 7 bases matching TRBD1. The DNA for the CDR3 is TGTGCCAGCAGCTTAACAGGGGCCTACACCGGGGAGCTGTTTTTT. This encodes CASSLTGAYTGELFF.